This entry lists 28 T cell receptor beta chains sequenced from one sample in a study of cytomegalovirus exposure and HLA in healthy donors (dated by TCRdb to about 2017). Preparation of the library involved the immunoSEQ multiplex PCR assay. For the multiplex PCR, a mixture combining 60 forward primers for TCR Vbeta segments and 13 reverse primers for TCR Jbeta segments was used. In TCRdb, the immuneACCESS table is reduced to in-frame sequences with V and J assigned. These tables do not hold every clone; where another copy was compared, an unresolved V gene accounts for under half, and the others remain unexplained. The sample yields about 150,000 clones; approximately 10% were counted once. The top ten hold 6% to 7.5% of the sample. Sequencing used PBMCs. Receptors were obtained from a woman in her forties in good health and CMV-seropositive.

This clone has only a few counts. The rearrangement joins TRBV7-3 to TRBJ2-2; 15 bases agree with TRBD2. Germline V gene sequence: CDR1 SGHTA, CDR2 FQGTGA. This CDR3 is built from 17 residues. Unmatched junction bases numbered 8, after V lost 5 bases and J lost 7 bases. The CDR3 DNA follows: TGTGCCAGCAGCCCGGCCGGACTAGCGGGGGGGTTCGGGGAGCTGTTTTTT. Translating it yields CASSPAGLAGGFGELFF.

This chain joins TRBV5-4 and TRBJ2-3; TRBD2 agrees at 11 bases. The J segment lost 0 bases and the V segment lost 4 bases, leaving 10 bases of the junction unmatched. The CDR3 is 18 amino acids. Germline V gene sequence: CDR1 SGHNT, CDR2 YYREEE (reference sequence). DNA of the CDR3: TGTGCCAGCAGCCCACCGGCCCCTAGCGGGGGGAGCACAGATACGCAGTATTTT. This sequence encodes CASSPPAPSGGSTDTQYF.

The rearrangement links TRBV29-1 to TRBJ2-5, with 14 bases fitting TRBD2. The CDR3 has 17 residues. J lost 2 bases, V lost 5 bases, and 10 bases had no gene match. The germline V gene encodes CDR1 SQVTM and CDR2 ANQGSEA. CDR3 in amino acids: CSVRTGTSGGIQETQYF. In DNA, the CDR3 is TGCAGCGTTCGGACCGGGACTAGCGGGGGAATTCAAGAGACCCAGTACTTC.

The rearrangement links TRBV11-3 to TRBJ1-2; D is perhaps TRBD1 (5 bases). CDR1 and CDR2 (germline): SGHNT, YENEEA. This CDR3 contains 13 residues. Trimming removed 4 bases at V and 8 bases at J, with 14 bases between. The CDR3 loop reads CASSSDPGIGYTF. The CDR3 DNA reads as TGTGCCAGCAGCTCAGACCCAGGGATAGGCTACACCTTC.

Only a few counts were recorded for this clone. CDR3 amino acids: CAISEQGLGDYGYTF. CDR3 DNA sequence: TGTGCCATCAGTGAACAGGGGTTAGGGGACTATGGCTACACCTTC. The rearrangement uses TRBV10-3 and TRBJ1-2, with 7 bases identical to TRBD1. CDR3 length: 15 residues. Germline-derived CDR1 and CDR2 are ENHRY and SYGVKD. V lost 3 bases to trimming and J lost 3 bases; unmatched junction nucleotides: 7.

This clone appeared a few times. This chain joins TRBV11-2 and TRBJ1-2; 7 positions match TRBD1. V shed 2 bases and J 2 bases; nucleotides not matched to a gene: 14. Germline CDR1 and CDR2: SGHAT and FQNNGV. This CDR3 contains 18 residues. CDR3 bases: TGTGCCAGCAGCTTACACCTACCCGGACAGGCGGACAACTATGGCTACACCTTC. Its protein product is CASSLHLPGQADNYGYTF.

In this sample, this clone turned up a few times. The chain employs TRBV10-3 and TRBJ2-5, with TRBD2 matching 8 bases. Trimming removed 5 bases from V and 0 bases from J; junction bases left unmatched: 8. Per the germline V gene, CDR1 is ENHRY and CDR2 is SYGVKD. The CDR3 spans 16 residues. The DNA for the CDR3 is TGTGCCATCAGTTCCCAAGCGGGGGATTACCAAGAGACCCAGTACTTC. Protein sequence: CAISSQAGDYQETQYF.

The rearrangement joins TRBV7-9 to TRBJ2-1, with D possibly matching TRBD1 (6 bases). Trimming removed 5 bases at V and 8 bases at J, with 16 bases between. Germline V gene lookup returns CDR1 SEHNR and CDR2 FQNEAQ (reference sequence). This CDR3 spans 14 amino acids. In nucleotides, the CDR3 is TGTGCCAGCAGCCCCCTTGGGGGCATCGATGAGCAGTTCTTC. Translating gives CASSPLGGIDEQFF. Full variable domain (missing parts from reference TRBV7-9 and TRBJ2-1): DTGVSQNPRHKITKRGQNVTFRCDPISEHNRLYWYRQTLGQGPEFLTYFQNEAQLEKSRLLSDRFSAERPKGSFSTLEIQRTEQGDSAMYLCASSPLGGIDEQFFGPGTRLTVL.

Only a few counts were recorded for this clone. The chain has TRBV6-5 and TRBJ1-1; no reliable D call. The CDR3 covers 13 residues. The V end was cut by 0 bases, the J end by 6 bases, with 8 bases between. Germline V CDR1 and CDR2: MNHEY, SVGAGI. The CDR3 bases are TGTGCCAGCAGTTACTCGGTCGGAGCTGAAGCTTTCTTT. It is translated as CASSYSVGAEAFF.

This clone has at least ten counts. CDR3 DNA: TGTGCCAGCAGCTTAGCCGGGACAGGACTTAACTATGGCTACACCTTC. Translation: CASSLAGTGLNYGYTF. The genes are TRBV7-2 and TRBJ1-2, with TRBD1 matching 8 bases. Looked up from germline, CDR1 is SGHTA and CDR2 is FQGNSA. The CDR3 length is 16 residues. After removal of 0 bases from V and 1 base from J, the junction contained 4 bases not matched to a gene.

This clone was seen more than once but under ten times. The chain recombines TRBV6-1 with TRBJ2-5; tentatively, D is TRBD1 (5 bases). The CDR3 spans 14 residues. V was cut by 7 bases and J by 5 bases, with 17 bases left in between. The germline gives CDR1 MNHNS, CDR2 SASEGT. CDR3 nucleotide sequence: TGTGCCAGCACTATTAATTCGTGGGGCGAGACCCAGTACTTC. It codes for CASTINSWGETQYF.

This clone was counted between two and nine times. V usage is TRBV6-1 and J usage is TRBJ2-3; tentative D call: TRBD2 (6 bases). The CDR3 is made up of 14 amino acids. The germline V gene encodes CDR1 MNHNS and CDR2 SASEGT. V was cut by 1 base and J by 3 bases, with 8 bases left in between. For the CDR3, the DNA is TGTGCCAGCAGTGAAGAGGCGGGGACAGATACGCAGTATTTT. It translates to CASSEEAGTDTQYF.

This clone was picked up a small number of times. The chain links TRBV7-9 to TRBJ2-1; D perhaps matches TRBD1 (6 bases). Trimming took 5 bases from V and 10 from J, leaving 12 bases between them. CDR1 is SEHNR, CDR2 FQNEAQ, per germline (reference sequence). The CDR3 totals 12 residues. The CDR3 DNA is TGTGCCAGCAGCCCCGGGACAACCGAGCAGTTCTTC. Translated: CASSPGTTEQFF.

The chain links TRBV6-1 to TRBJ2-7; tentatively, D is TRBD2 (6 bases). The ends were cut back, 10 bases at V and 7 bases at J, with 23 bases in the middle. Germline lookup yields CDR1 MNHNS and CDR2 SASEGT. This CDR3 region has 14 residues. CDR3 loop: CATGSFVGLREQYF. For the CDR3, the DNA is TGTGCCACCGGGAGTTTTGTGGGGCTGCGGGAGCAGTACTTC.

CDR3 residues: CASSAASGGFYNEQFF. In DNA, the CDR3 is TGTGCCAGCAGTGCAGCTAGCGGGGGCTTTTACAATGAGCAGTTCTTC. This chain joins TRBV6-1 and TRBJ2-1; 10 positions match TRBD2. Germline values: CDR1 MNHNS, CDR2 SASEGT. CDR3 length: 16 residues. V lost 4 bases, J lost 4 bases, and 7 bases stayed unmatched.

This rearrangement joins TRBV6-1 to TRBJ2-7, with D possibly matching TRBD1 (5 bases). Germline V gene lookup returns CDR1 MNHNS and CDR2 SASEGT. This CDR3 has 15 residues. Trimming pared 5 bases from V and 0 bases from J, leaving 14 bases between. The CDR3 sequence is CASSKTDLLSYEQYF. For the CDR3, the DNA is TGTGCCAGCAGTAAGACAGACCTACTCTCCTACGAGCAGTACTTC.

This clone was observed a handful of times. The CDR3 is CASAQGGRNTEAFF. Here the CDR3 DNA reads TGTGCCAGCGCACAAGGGGGACGGAACACTGAAGCTTTCTTT. J is TRBJ1-1 and V is TRBV9, with TRBD1 as a possible D gene (6 bases). Germline lookup yields CDR1 SGDLS and CDR2 YYNGEE. The CDR3 length is 14 residues. V lost 7 bases, J lost 1 base, and 14 bases lay in between.

This clone was counted only a few times. The chain carries TRBV6-6 and TRBJ1-1; TRBD1 might be the D (5 bases). Trimming left V 2 bases short and J 7 bases short, with 11 bases between. The CDR3 totals 13 residues. The V gene's germline CDR1 is MNHNY and CDR2 SVGAGI (reference sequence). The CDR3 region has the DNA TGTGCCAGCAGTTACCAACCTACAGGTGAAGCTTTCTTT. Residues: CASSYQPTGEAFF.

The table lists this clone with a few counts. The chain has TRBV18 and TRBJ2-1; 11 bases fit TRBD1. The trim removed 3 bases at V and 6 bases at J, leaving 1 base unmatched. The CDR3 loop spans 14 amino acids. Germline assignment: CDR1 KGHSH and CDR2 LQKENI. CDR3 residues: CASSPGTGGNEQFF. For the CDR3, the DNA is TGTGCCAGCTCACCCGGGACAGGGGGCAATGAGCAGTTCTTC.

Only a few counts were recorded for this clone. The CDR3 nucleotides are TGTGCCAGCAGTGGCACAGGGGTTGTAACAGATACGCAGTATTTT. It yields the protein CASSGTGVVTDTQYF. This chain links TRBV25-1 with TRBJ2-3; 7 nucleotides match TRBD1. This CDR3 region has 15 residues. Losses at the gene ends were 4 bases for V and 3 bases for J; bases not matched to a gene: 7. Germline assignment: CDR1 MGHDK and CDR2 SYGVNS. Complete variable domain (other parts from reference TRBV25-1 and TRBJ2-3): EADIYQTPRYLVIGTGKKITLECSQTMGHDKMYWYQQDPGMELHLIHYSYGVNSTEKGDLSSESTVSRIRTEHFPLTLESARPSHTSQYLCASSGTGVVTDTQYFGPGTRLTVL.

The rearrangement links TRBV5-1 to TRBJ1-1; 7 bases fit TRBD1. The CDR3 is 14 amino acids. The germline V gene encodes CDR1 SGHRS and CDR2 YFSETQ. J lost 3 bases, V lost 3 bases, and 5 bases had no gene match. The CDR3 nucleotides read TGCGCCAGCAGCTCACAGGGGTTGGACACTGAAGCTTTCTTT. Its protein is CASSSQGLDTEAFF.

There are a few counts of this clone. The V gene is TRBV18, the J gene TRBJ1-2, with a possible D match to TRBD1 (6 bases). Germline V gene sequence: CDR1 KGHSH, CDR2 LQKENI. CDR3 length: 13 residues. V lost 2 bases to trimming and J lost 2 bases, with 6 bases between them. CDR3 DNA sequence: TGTGCCAGCTCACCAACAGGGAACTATGGCTACACCTTC. Translating gives CASSPTGNYGYTF.

The gene calls are TRBV7-9 and TRBJ1-1, with no clear D. Germline loops: CDR1 SEHNR, CDR2 FQNEAQ (reference sequence). The CDR3 extends over 16 amino acids. With 1 base removed from V and 4 bases from J, the gap between germline ends came to 16 bases. The CDR3 sequence is CASSLDGSSRGTEAFF. CDR3 DNA: TGTGCCAGCAGCTTAGACGGCAGTTCGCGGGGCACTGAAGCTTTCTTT.

This clone has a handful of counts. The chain links TRBV7-2 to TRBJ2-7; weak D call: TRBD1 (6 bases). Germline CDR1 reads SGHTA; CDR2 reads FQGNSA. V lost 4 bases to trimming and J lost 0 bases, with 10 bases between them. The CDR3 has 14 residues. The CDR3, as DNA: TGTGCCAGCAGCTGGGGGACAACCTCCTACGAGCAGTACTTC. This sequence encodes CASSWGTTSYEQYF.

The V call is TRBV5-1, the J call TRBJ2-5, with TRBD2 as a possible D gene (5 bases). Germline CDR1 is SGHRS and CDR2 is YFSETQ. The CDR3 covers 17 residues. With 4 bases removed from V and 4 bases from J, the gap between germline ends came to 23 bases. The CDR3 DNA follows: TGCGCCAGCAGCCCCCGGCCGGCGGGTCTTATCGGAGAGACCCAGTACTTC. Translating it yields CASSPRPAGLIGETQYF.

The chain has TRBV4-1 and TRBJ2-1, with D possibly matching TRBD2 (5 bases). Germline V gene data show CDR1 as MGHRA and CDR2 as YSYEKL. Trimming cost V 0 bases and J 6 bases, with 12 bases left between them. The CDR3 has 15 residues. CDR3 protein: CASSQEWLASNEQFF. The CDR3 DNA sequence: TGCGCCAGCAGCCAAGAATGGCTAGCCTCCAATGAGCAGTTCTTC.

This clone came up a few times. The chain links TRBV6-5 to TRBJ2-7, with TRBD2 matching 11 bases. After removal of 6 bases from V and 7 bases from J, the junction contained 8 bases not matched to a gene. CDR1 is MNHEY and CDR2 is SVGAGI in the germline V gene. The CDR3 consists of 14 residues. CDR3 sequence (DNA): TGTGCCAGCAGCCATAGCGGGGGGGCAGGAGAGCAGTACTTC. Translation: CASSHSGGAGEQYF.

This clone came up a few times. The genes are TRBV6-5 and TRBJ1-2; TRBD1 might be the D (5 bases). The CDR3 loop spans 12 amino acids. Trimming stripped 5 bases from V and 5 bases from J, with 9 bases between. CDR1 is MNHEY, CDR2 SVGAGI, per germline. CDR3 region: CASSPGRYGYTF. The CDR3 nucleotides are TGTGCCAGCAGTCCAGGGCGTTATGGCTACACCTTC.